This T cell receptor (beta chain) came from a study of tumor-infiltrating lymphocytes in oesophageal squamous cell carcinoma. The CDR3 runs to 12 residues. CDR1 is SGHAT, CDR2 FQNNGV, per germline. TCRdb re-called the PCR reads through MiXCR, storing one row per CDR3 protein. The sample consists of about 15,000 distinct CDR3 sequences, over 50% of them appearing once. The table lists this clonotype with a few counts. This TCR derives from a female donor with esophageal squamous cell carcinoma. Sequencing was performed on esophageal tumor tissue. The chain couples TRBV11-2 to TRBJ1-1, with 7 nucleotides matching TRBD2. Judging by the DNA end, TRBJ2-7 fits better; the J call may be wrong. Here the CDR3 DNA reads TGTGCCAGCAGCTTAAGCGGGAATGAGCAGTACTTC. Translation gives CASSLSGNEQYF.